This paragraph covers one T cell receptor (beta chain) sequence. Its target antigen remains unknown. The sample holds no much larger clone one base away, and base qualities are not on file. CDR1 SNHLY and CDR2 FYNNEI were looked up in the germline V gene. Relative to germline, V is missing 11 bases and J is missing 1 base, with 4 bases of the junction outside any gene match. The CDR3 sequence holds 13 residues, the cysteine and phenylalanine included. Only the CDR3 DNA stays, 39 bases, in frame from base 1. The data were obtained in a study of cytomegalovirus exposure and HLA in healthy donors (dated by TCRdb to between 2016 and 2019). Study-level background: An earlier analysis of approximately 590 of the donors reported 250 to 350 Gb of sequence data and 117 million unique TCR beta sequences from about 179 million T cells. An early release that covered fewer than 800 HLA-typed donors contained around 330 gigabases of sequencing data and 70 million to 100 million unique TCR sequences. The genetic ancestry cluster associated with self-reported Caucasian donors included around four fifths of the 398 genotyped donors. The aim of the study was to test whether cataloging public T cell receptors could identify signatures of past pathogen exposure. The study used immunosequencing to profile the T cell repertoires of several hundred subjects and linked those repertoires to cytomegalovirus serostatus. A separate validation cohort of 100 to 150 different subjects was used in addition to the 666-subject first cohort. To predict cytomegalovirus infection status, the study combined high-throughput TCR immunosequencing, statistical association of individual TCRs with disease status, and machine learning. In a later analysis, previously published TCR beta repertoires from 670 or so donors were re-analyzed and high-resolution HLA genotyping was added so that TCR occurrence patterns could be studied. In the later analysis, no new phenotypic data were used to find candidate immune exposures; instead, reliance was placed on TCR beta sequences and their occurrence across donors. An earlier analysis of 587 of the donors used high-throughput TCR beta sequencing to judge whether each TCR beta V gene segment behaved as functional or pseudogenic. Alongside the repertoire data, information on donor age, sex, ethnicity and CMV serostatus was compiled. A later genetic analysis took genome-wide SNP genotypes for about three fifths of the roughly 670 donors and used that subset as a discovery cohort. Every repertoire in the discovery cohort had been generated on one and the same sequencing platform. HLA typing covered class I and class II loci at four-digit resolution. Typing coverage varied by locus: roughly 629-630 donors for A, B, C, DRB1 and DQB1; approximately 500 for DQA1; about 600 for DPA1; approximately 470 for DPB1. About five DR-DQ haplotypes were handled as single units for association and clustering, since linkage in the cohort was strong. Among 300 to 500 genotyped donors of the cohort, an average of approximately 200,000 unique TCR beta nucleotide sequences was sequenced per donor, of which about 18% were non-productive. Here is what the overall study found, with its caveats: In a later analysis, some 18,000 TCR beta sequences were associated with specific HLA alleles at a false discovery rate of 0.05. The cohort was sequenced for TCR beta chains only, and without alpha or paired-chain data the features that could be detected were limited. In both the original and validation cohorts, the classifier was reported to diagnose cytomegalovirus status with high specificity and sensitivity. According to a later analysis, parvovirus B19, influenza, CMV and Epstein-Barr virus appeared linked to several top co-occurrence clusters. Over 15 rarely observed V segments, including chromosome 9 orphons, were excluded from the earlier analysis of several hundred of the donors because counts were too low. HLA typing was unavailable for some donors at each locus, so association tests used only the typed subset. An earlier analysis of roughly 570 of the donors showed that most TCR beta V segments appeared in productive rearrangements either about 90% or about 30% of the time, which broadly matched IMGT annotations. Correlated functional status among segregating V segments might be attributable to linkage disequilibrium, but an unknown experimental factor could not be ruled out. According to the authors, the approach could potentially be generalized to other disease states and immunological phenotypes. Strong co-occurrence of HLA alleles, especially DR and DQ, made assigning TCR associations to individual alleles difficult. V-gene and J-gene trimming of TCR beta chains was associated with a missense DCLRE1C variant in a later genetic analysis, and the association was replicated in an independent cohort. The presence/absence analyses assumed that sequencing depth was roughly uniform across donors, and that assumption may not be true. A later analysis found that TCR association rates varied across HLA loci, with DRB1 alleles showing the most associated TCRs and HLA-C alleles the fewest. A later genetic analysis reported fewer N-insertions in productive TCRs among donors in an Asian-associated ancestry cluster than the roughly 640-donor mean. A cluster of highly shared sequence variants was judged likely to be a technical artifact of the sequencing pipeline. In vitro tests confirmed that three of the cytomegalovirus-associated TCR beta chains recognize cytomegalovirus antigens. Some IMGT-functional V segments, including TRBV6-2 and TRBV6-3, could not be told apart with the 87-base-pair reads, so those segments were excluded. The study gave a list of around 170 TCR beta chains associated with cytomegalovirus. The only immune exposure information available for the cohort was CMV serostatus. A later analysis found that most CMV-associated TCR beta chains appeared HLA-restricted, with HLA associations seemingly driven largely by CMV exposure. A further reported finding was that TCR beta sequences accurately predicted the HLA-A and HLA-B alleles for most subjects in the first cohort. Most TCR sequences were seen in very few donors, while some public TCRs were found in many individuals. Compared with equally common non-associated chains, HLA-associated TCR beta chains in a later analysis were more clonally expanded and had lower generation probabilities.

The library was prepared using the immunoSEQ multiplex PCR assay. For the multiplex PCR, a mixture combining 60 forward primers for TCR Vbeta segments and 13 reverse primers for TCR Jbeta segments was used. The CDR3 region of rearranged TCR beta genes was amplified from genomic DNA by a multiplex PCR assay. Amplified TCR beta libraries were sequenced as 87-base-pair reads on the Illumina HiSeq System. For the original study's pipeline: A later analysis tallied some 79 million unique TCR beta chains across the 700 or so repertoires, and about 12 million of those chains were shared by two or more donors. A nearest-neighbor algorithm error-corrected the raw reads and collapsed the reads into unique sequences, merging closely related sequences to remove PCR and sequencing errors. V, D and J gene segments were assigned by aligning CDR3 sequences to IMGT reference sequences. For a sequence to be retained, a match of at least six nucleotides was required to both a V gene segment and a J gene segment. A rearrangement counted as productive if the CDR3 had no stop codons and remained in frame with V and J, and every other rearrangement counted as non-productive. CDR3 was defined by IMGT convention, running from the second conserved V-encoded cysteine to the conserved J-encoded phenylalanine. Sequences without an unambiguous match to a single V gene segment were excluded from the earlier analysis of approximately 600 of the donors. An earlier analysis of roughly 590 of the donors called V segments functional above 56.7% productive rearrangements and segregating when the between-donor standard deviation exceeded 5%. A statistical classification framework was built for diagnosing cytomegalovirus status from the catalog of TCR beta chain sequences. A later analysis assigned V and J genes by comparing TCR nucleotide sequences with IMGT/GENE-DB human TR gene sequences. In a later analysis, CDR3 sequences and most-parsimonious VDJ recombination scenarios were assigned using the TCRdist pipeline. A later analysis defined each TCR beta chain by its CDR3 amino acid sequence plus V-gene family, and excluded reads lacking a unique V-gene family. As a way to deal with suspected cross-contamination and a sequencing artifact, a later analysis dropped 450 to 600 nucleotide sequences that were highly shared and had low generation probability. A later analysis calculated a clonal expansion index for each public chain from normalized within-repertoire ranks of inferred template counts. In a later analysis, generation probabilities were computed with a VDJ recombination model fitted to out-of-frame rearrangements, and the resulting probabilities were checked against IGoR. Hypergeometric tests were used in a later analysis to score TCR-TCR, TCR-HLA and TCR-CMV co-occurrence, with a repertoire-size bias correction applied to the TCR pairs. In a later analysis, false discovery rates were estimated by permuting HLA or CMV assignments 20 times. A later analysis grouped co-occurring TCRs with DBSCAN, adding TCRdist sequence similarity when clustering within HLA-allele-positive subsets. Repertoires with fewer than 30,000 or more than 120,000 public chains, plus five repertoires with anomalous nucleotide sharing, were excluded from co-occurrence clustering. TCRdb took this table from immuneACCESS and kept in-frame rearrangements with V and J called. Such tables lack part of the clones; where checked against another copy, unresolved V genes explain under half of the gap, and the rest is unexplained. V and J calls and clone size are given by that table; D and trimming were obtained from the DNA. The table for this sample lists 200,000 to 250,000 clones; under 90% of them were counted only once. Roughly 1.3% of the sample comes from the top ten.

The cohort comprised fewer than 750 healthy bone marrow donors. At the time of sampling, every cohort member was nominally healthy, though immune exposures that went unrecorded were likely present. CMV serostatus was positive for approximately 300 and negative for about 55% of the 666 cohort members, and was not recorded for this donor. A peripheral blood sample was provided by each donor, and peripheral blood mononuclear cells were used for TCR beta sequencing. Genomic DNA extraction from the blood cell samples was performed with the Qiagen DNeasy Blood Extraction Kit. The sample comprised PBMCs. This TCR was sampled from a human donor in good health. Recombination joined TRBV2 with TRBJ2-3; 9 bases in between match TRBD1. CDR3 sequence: CALRTGGTDTQYF. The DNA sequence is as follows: TGTGCCCTACGGACAGGGGGCACAGATACGCAGTATTTT.